This T cell receptor beta chain was sequenced during a study of OX40 agonist ivuxolimab in advanced cancers. This CDR3 spans 12 amino acids. V was shortened by 3 bases and J by 6 bases, with 8 bases between the two germline ends. The germline V gene encodes CDR1 SEHNR and CDR2 FQNEAQ (reference sequence). This clone was observed a single time. Data came from immunoSEQ multiplex PCR; TCRdb stores just in-frame clones and leaves some out. The sample has under 150,000 clones, less than 95% seen once. Sequencing was performed on CD4+ or CD8+ T cells sorted from blood, taken in a trial of the OX40 agonist ivuxolimab. The chain has TRBV7-9 and TRBJ1-2; the D is unclear. The source is an adult with an advanced solid tumor such as melanoma, head and neck, liver or kidney cancer. This chain's CDR3 is CASSLMVHGYTF. The CDR3 DNA sequence: TGTGCCAGCAGCTTGATGGTCCATGGCTACACCTTC.